This T cell receptor (beta chain) was identified in a study of chemoradiotherapy in HPV16-positive cancers. Study details: Candidate HPV-specific clones and shared TCR motifs came from a couple of HPV16-positive patients.

Points from the study as a whole: Non-HPV-specific T cells did not expand in tumors during treatment, whereas candidate HPV-specific clones and E7-related motifs did. In HPV16-positive patients, HPV-responsive T-cell expansion tracked better recurrence-free survival. Functional assays defining HPV-specific T cells used only a couple of HPV16-positive patients.

The J segment lost 3 bases and the V segment lost 0 bases, leaving 6 bases of the junction unmatched. CDR1 and CDR2 (germline): SQVTM, ANQGSEA. This CDR3 has 17 amino acids. To note about this clone: What it binds is not known.

Sequencing was performed with immunoSEQ multiplex PCR; in TCRdb, only in-frame clones are kept and a portion is missing. Among 20,000 to 25,000 clones, approximately 84% were seen once, and the ten largest hold under 5.5%. The chain has TRBV29-1 and TRBJ2-1; 12 bases are a match to TRBD2. This specimen consisted of blood, obtained from a patient who underwent chemoradiotherapy. The receptor was isolated from a human donor with HPV-associated anogenital cancer. The CDR3 coding sequence is TGCAGCGTTGAAGATAAGACTAGCGGGGGTTACTACAATGAGCAGTTCTTC. Its translation: CSVEDKTSGGYYNEQFF.